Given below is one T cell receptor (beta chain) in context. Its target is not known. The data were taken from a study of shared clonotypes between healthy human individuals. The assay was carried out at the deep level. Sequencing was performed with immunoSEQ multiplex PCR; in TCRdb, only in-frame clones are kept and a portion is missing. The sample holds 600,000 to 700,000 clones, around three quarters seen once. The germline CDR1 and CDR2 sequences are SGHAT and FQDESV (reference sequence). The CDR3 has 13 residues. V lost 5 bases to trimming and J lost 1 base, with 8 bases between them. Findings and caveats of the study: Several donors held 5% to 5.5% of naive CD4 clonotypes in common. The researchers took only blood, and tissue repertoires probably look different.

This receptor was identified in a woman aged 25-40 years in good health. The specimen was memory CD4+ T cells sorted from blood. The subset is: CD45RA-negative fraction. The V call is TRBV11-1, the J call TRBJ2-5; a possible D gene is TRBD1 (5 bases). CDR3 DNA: TGTGCCAGCAGCGGGGCCTTCCAAGAGACCCAGTACTTC. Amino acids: CASSGAFQETQYF.